This entry lists 29 T cell receptor beta chains sequenced from one sample in a study of blood T cell repertoires in COVID-19. Some clones are missing from TCRdb's copy, which holds only in-frame ones; the method was immunoSEQ multiplex PCR. The sample has about 320,000 clones, around 89% seen once. Material: peripheral blood. The receptors derive from a man younger than 35 who had recovered from COVID-19.

The chain uses TRBV27 and TRBJ1-5, with D unclear. The CDR3 consists of 14 residues. Trimming pared 5 bases from V and 0 bases from J, leaving 8 bases between. Looked up from germline, CDR1 is MNHEY and CDR2 is SMNVEV (reference sequence). Written as DNA, the CDR3 is TGTGCCAGCAGTCCCTTTAATAGCAATCAGCCCCAGCATTTT. Translated: CASSPFNSNQPQHF.

CDR3 sequence reads: CASSRGTAPGGYTF. The CDR3 DNA follows: TGTGCCAGCAGCCGTGGGACAGCCCCCGGTGGCTACACCTTC. The rearrangement joins TRBV3-1 (or the pseudogene TRBV3-2) to TRBJ1-2; 7 nucleotides match TRBD1. The length of the CDR3 is 14 residues. The junction had 9 bases not matched to a gene; V was cut back by 4 bases and J by 7 bases. Germline CDR1 LGHDT, CDR2 YNNKEL (reference sequence).

The chain's CDR3 is CASRDRGRSETQYF. The DNA of the CDR3 is TGTGCCAGTAGGGACAGGGGGCGCTCAGAGACCCAGTACTTC. The V call is TRBV19, the J call TRBJ2-5; 11 bases are shared with TRBD1. Germline V gene lookup returns CDR1 LNHDA and CDR2 SQIVND (reference sequence). The CDR3 is 14 residues long. J was trimmed by 4 bases and V by 6 bases; bases with no gene match: 4.

CDR3 sequence (DNA): TGTGCCAGCAGCCCCCGGTGGCCGGGGACTAACTATGGCTACACCTTC. Translated: CASSPRWPGTNYGYTF. J is TRBJ1-2 and V is TRBV3-1 (or the pseudogene TRBV3-2); D is unresolved. The CDR3 is made up of 16 amino acids. Germline V gene data show CDR1 as LGHDT and CDR2 as YNNKEL (reference sequence). Trimming removed 4 bases at V and 0 bases at J, with 15 bases between.

The chain couples TRBV9 to TRBJ1-2; 7 bases match TRBD1. Per the germline V gene, CDR1 is SGDLS and CDR2 is YYNGEE. The CDR3 runs to 13 residues. The junction had 3 bases not matched to a gene; V was cut back by 4 bases and J by 3 bases. CDR3 nucleotide sequence: TGTGCCAGCAGCCCCCAGGGGGACTATGGCTACACCTTC. This sequence encodes CASSPQGDYGYTF.

The chain links TRBV5-4 to TRBJ2-5; the D gene is possibly TRBD1 (5 bases). The V and J ends lost 0 bases and 2 bases respectively, with 5 bases between them. Germline V gives CDR1 SGHNT, CDR2 YYREEE (reference sequence). The CDR3 sequence is 13 residues long. CDR3 DNA sequence: TGTGCCAGCAGCTTGGGGACACAAGAGACCCAGTACTTC. It specifies CASSLGTQETQYF.

The rearrangement joins TRBV5-1 to TRBJ2-1; 14 bases agree with TRBD2. Per the germline V gene, CDR1 is SGHRS and CDR2 is YFSETQ. Trimming took 3 bases from V and 9 from J; bases not matched to a gene: 11. The CDR3 has 17 amino acids. This chain's CDR3 is CASSSPETSGGAGEQFF. The CDR3 nucleotides read TGCGCCAGCAGCTCCCCCGAGACTAGCGGGGGGGCCGGTGAGCAGTTCTTC.

This clone was picked up a small number of times. This chain links TRBV27 with TRBJ1-1, with 9 bases identical to TRBD1. The CDR3 has 14 amino acids. CDR1 is MNHEY, CDR2 SMNVEV, per germline (reference sequence). V shed 5 bases and J 2 bases; nucleotides not matched to a gene: 3. CDR3 loop: CASSKGQGNTEAFF. The CDR3 DNA is TGTGCCAGCAGTAAGGGACAGGGAAACACTGAAGCTTTCTTT.

This clone appeared a few times. The chain carries TRBV19 and TRBJ2-2, with 10 nucleotides matching TRBD2. J was trimmed by 1 base and V by 10 bases; bases with no gene match: 3. The CDR3 covers 14 residues. From germline, CDR1 is LNHDA and CDR2 SQIVND (reference sequence). The CDR3 DNA reads as TGTGCCACTACTAGCGGGGTGAACACCGGGGAGCTGTTTTTT. This translates into CATTSGVNTGELFF.

The sample holds a few counts of this clone. V gene TRBV7-9 combines with J gene TRBJ2-7; 7 bases fit TRBD2. This CDR3 has 17 amino acids. Looked up from germline, CDR1 is SEHNR and CDR2 is FQNEAQ (reference sequence). The ends lost 0 bases at V and 4 bases at J; junction bases unmatched: 12. CDR3 loop: CASSLAGTNLFPYEQYF. The CDR3 DNA sequence: TGTGCCAGCAGCTTAGCCGGGACTAACCTATTTCCTTACGAGCAGTACTTC.

The rearrangement joins TRBV6-2 or TRBV6-3 to TRBJ2-7, with 9 bases that match TRBD2. CDR1 and CDR2 (germline): MNHEY, SVGEGT. After removal of 2 bases from V and 3 bases from J, the junction contained 5 bases not matched to a gene. The CDR3 spans 15 residues. In DNA, the CDR3 is TGTGCCAGCAGTTACGGAGCGGGGGGATACTACGAGCAGTACTTC. Encoded protein: CASSYGAGGYYEQYF.

The chain has TRBV4-2 and TRBJ2-1; D is perhaps TRBD1 (7 bases). The CDR3 is 14 amino acids. V was shortened by 0 bases and J by 7 bases, with 10 bases between the two germline ends. Germline CDR1 LGHNA, CDR2 YNFKEQ. DNA for the CDR3: TGTGCCAGCAGCCAAGATCCAGGGGGGAATGAGCAGTTCTTC. As protein: CASSQDPGGNEQFF.

The gene calls are TRBV6-5 and TRBJ1-1, with a possible D match to TRBD1 (6 bases). Between the trimmed V and J ends, which lost 4 bases and 3 bases, there was a span of 15 bases. From germline, CDR1 is MNHEY and CDR2 SVGAGI. The CDR3 has 15 residues. CDR3 coding DNA: TGTGCCAGCAGTTCCTGGGACACCGAGGACACTGAAGCTTTCTTT. It codes for CASSSWDTEDTEAFF.

V is TRBV2 and J is TRBJ2-7; the D gene is possibly TRBD2 (7 bases). CDR1 is SNHLY, CDR2 FYNNEI, per germline. V was shortened by 7 bases and J by 4 bases, with 14 bases between the two germline ends. This CDR3 has 13 residues. This CDR3 is CASKEGEGYEQYF. The DNA of the CDR3 is TGTGCCAGCAAAGAGGGGGAGGGTTACGAGCAGTACTTC.

This clone was recorded once. V is TRBV5-6 and J is TRBJ2-7; maybe TRBD1 (5 bases). This CDR3 has 12 residues. The V gene's germline CDR1 is SGHDT and CDR2 YYEEEE. The germline V and J ends were trimmed by 1 base and 5 bases, with 7 bases remaining between them. CDR3 loop: CASSLQGNEQYF. The CDR3 nucleotides are TGTGCCAGCAGCTTGCAGGGTAACGAGCAGTACTTC.

To note about this clone: The junction and the germline gene differ at one end; a read error may be behind it. V and J are TRBV7-7 and TRBJ2-2, with 10 nucleotides matching TRBD1. This CDR3 is built from 15 residues. From germline, CDR1 is SSHAT and CDR2 FNYEAQ (reference sequence). The CDR3 sequence is CASSSRDRGTGELFF. CDR3 nucleotide sequence: TGTGCTAGCAGCTCTCGGGACAGGGGCACCGGGGAGCTGTTTTTT.

The V gene is TRBV9, the J gene TRBJ1-2, with D hard to call. V lost 10 bases, J lost 3 bases, and 13 bases lay in between. This CDR3 has 12 amino acids. CDR1 and CDR2 from the germline V gene are SGDLS and YYNGEE. CDR3 in DNA: TGTGCCTCCGGAGCGGCCGACTATGGCTACACCTTC. Protein product: CASGAADYGYTF. Variable domain in full (rest from reference TRBV9 and TRBJ1-2): DSGVTQTPKHLITATGQRVTLRCSPRSGDLSVYWYQQSLDQGLQFLIQYYNGEERAKGNILERFSAQQFPDLHSELNLSSLELGDSALYFCASGAADYGYTFGSGTRLTVV.

Concerning this clone: Relative to the germline gene, one junction end is altered; a read error may explain this. V and J are TRBV7-3 and TRBJ2-1; maybe TRBD2 (6 bases). The CDR3 is 14 residues long. In germline, CDR1 is SGHTA, CDR2 FQGTGA. The CDR3 coding sequence is TGTGCCAGCAGCCCCCGGGACTCCAACAATGAGCAGTTCTTC. Translated: CASSPRDSNNEQFF. Looking up the rest from reference TRBV7-3 and TRBJ2-1 gives the full variable domain: GAGVSQTPSNKVTEKGKYVELRCDPISGHTALYWYRQSLGQGPEFLIYFQGTGAADDSGLPNDRFFAVRPEGSVSTLKIQRTERGDSAVYLCASSPRDSNNEQFFGPGTRLTVL.

In nucleotides, the CDR3 is TGTGCCAGCAGCCACCCCGTCGGGGAGCTGTTTTTT. Translated: CASSHPVGELFF. The rearrangement uses TRBV14 and TRBJ2-2; D remains unclear. The CDR3 is 12 residues long. Germline CDR1 is SGHDN and CDR2 is FVKESK. The V end was cut by 3 bases, the J end by 7 bases, with 6 bases between.

This clone was detected only once. The chain couples TRBV5-6 to TRBJ1-1, with D unclear. Looked up from germline, CDR1 is SGHDT and CDR2 is YYEEEE. The CDR3 has 12 amino acids. Trimming pared 0 bases from V and 5 bases from J, leaving 5 bases between. The CDR3 sequence: CASSLGVTEAFF. CDR3 nucleotide sequence: TGTGCCAGCAGCTTGGGAGTTACTGAAGCTTTCTTT.

The chain employs TRBV14 and TRBJ2-7, with D possibly being TRBD2 (5 bases). V dropped 0 bases and J dropped 4 bases, with 13 bases sitting between them. This CDR3 is 15 amino acids long. Germline CDR1 SGHDN, CDR2 FVKESK. The CDR3: CASSQDPGEAYEQYF. In DNA, the CDR3 is TGTGCCAGCAGCCAAGATCCCGGGGAAGCTTACGAGCAGTACTTC.

The chain uses TRBV19 and TRBJ2-1; TRBD2 matches 11 bases. From germline, CDR1 is LNHDA and CDR2 SQIVND (reference sequence). The CDR3 contains 15 residues. The V gene end was trimmed by 6 bases and the J gene end by 7 bases; junction bases not matched to a gene: 8. The CDR3 loop reads CASSLGTSGKNEQFF. In DNA, the CDR3 is TGTGCCAGTAGCTTGGGGACTAGCGGCAAGAATGAGCAGTTCTTC.

To note about this clone: In the same sample, other DNA sequences code for this CDR3. The chain carries TRBV7-3 and TRBJ2-3, with TRBD2 as a possible D gene (5 bases). The V end lost 3 bases, the J end lost 6 bases, and 7 bases lay between the germline ends. The CDR3 covers 12 residues. Germline CDR1 and CDR2: SGHTA and FQGTGA. CDR3 in DNA: TGTGCCAGCAGCTTTCCGGGGGATACGCAGTATTTT. Residues: CASSFPGDTQYF.

V and J are TRBV20-1 and TRBJ1-2; D is uncertain. The CDR3 has 11 residues. Per germline, CDR1 DFQATT and CDR2 SNEGSKA (reference sequence). The germline V and J ends were trimmed by 4 bases and 2 bases, with 5 bases remaining between them. For the CDR3, the DNA is TGCAGTGCTAATATAAACTATGGCTACACCTTC. Protein product: CSANINYGYTF.

The rearrangement links TRBV18 to TRBJ1-1; 8 positions match TRBD1. This CDR3 is built from 13 residues. V trimming: 3 bases; J trimming: 6 bases; junction bases outside the gene matches: 3. Germline V CDR1 and CDR2: KGHSH, LQKENI. The CDR3 loop reads CASSPQGAAEAFF. The DNA for the CDR3 is TGTGCCAGCTCACCTCAGGGGGCAGCTGAAGCTTTCTTT.

This chain uses TRBV7-9 with TRBJ2-2; tentatively, D is TRBD1 (5 bases). Deletions cut 5 bases from V and 5 bases from J, with 15 bases between. The CDR3 contains 15 residues. Germline V gene lookup returns CDR1 SEHNR and CDR2 FQNEAQ (reference sequence). The CDR3 sequence: CASSPRVFETGELFF. CDR3 sequence (DNA): TGTGCCAGCAGCCCCAGGGTTTTCGAAACCGGGGAGCTGTTTTTT.

V gene TRBV7-3 combines with J gene TRBJ1-6; D is uncertain. V was trimmed by 6 bases and J by 0 bases, leaving 6 bases between them. The CDR3 runs 14 residues. CDR1 is SGHTA and CDR2 is FQGTGA in the germline V gene. The DNA for the CDR3 is TGTGCCAGCAGTTCGAGCTCCTATAATTCACCCCTCCACTTT. Protein product: CASSSSSYNSPLHF.

The chain uses TRBV12-5 and TRBJ1-2; 8 bases are a match to TRBD1. The CDR3 is made up of 13 amino acids. The junction had 4 bases not matched to a gene; V was cut back by 6 bases and J by 4 bases. Germline V gives CDR1 LGHNT, CDR2 FRNRAP. The CDR3 DNA is TGTGCTAGTGGCTTCGACAGGGGCTATGGCTACACCTTC. This encodes CASGFDRGYGYTF.

This sequence joins TRBV4-3 and TRBJ2-5, with a possible D match to TRBD2 (5 bases). The CDR3 is 16 residues long. The ends were cut back, 0 bases at V and 4 bases at J, with 15 bases in the middle. CDR1 is LGHNA, CDR2 YSLEER, per germline. Here the CDR3 reads CASSQDIRGGVETQYF. DNA for the CDR3: TGCGCCAGCAGCCAAGATATCCGGGGTGGGGTAGAGACCCAGTACTTC.